A single sample is the source of the 14 T cell receptor beta chains below, sequenced in a study of shared clonotypes between healthy human individuals. Assay: immunoSEQ multiplex PCR; the TCRdb copy retains only in-frame clones and omits some. The table lists approximately 650,000 clones, roughly 95% of them singletons. It was CD45RO-negative cells, positively selected for CCR7, that made up naive CD8 cells, with terminally differentiated effector memory CD45RA+ cells excluded. Sample: naive CD8+ T cells sorted from blood. The receptors were sampled from a woman aged 25-40 years in good health.

This clone was found once. A read error is likely, as this CDR3 ends without the conserved phenylalanine or tryptophan. The DNA is left out, because the CDR3 cannot be placed on it with certainty; the CDR3 is given as TCRdb lists it. The gene calls are TRBV27 and TRBJ2-7; the DNA was not used to check the table's D call, TRBD1. The CDR3 spans 11 amino acids, including both terminal residues. CDR1 is MNHEY and CDR2 is SMNVEV in the germline V gene (reference sequence). The CDR3 sequence is CASSSTGTAYL.

The chain couples TRBV5-4 to TRBJ1-1; no reliable D call. The ends were cut back, 4 bases at V and 7 bases at J, with 11 bases in the middle. The germline gives CDR1 SGHNT, CDR2 YYREEE (reference sequence). This CDR3 has 12 amino acids. CDR3: CASSTTAGEAFF. CDR3 DNA: TGTGCCAGCAGCACAACTGCGGGTGAAGCTTTCTTT.

The V and J genes are TRBV2 and TRBJ2-7; D possibly matches TRBD1 or TRBD2 (5 bases each). Germline V CDR1 and CDR2: SNHLY, FYNNEI. This CDR3 contains 13 residues. Trimming removed 11 bases at V and 3 bases at J, with 17 bases between. CDR3 loop: CAGKGTESYEQYF. The CDR3, as DNA: TGTGCCGGCAAAGGGACGGAGAGCTACGAGCAGTACTTC.

This chain joins TRBV10-1 and TRBJ2-2; no firm D call. There are 13 residues in the CDR3. Trimming took off 3 bases at V and 4 bases at J, with 6 bases between the two ends. Per the germline V gene, CDR1 is WNHNN and CDR2 is SYGVQD (reference sequence). This CDR3 reads CASSEQFTGELFF. The CDR3 coding sequence is TGCGCCAGCAGTGAACAGTTCACCGGGGAGCTGTTTTTT.

The chain links TRBV11-2 to TRBJ2-1, with D uncertain. The CDR3 length is 13 residues. Germline values: CDR1 SGHAT, CDR2 FQNNGV. V was shortened by 0 bases and J by 7 bases, with 7 bases between the two germline ends. CDR3 nucleotides: TGTGCCAGCAGCTTAGAACTCTCAAATGAGCAGTTCTTC. It encodes CASSLELSNEQFF. The full variable domain, in which reference TRBV11-2 and TRBJ2-1 provide the parts outside the CDR3, is EAGVAQSPRYKIIEKRQSVAFWCNPISGHATLYWYQQILGQGPKLLIQFQNNGVVDDSQLPKDRFSAERLKGVDSTLKIQPAKLEDSAVYLCASSLELSNEQFFGPGTRLTVL.

This sequence joins TRBV5-1 and TRBJ2-2; 8 nucleotides line up with TRBD1. The CDR3 is 15 residues long. In germline, CDR1 is SGHRS, CDR2 YFSETQ. Trimming cost V 5 bases and J 4 bases; bases outside gene matches: 7. The CDR3 region has the DNA TGCGCCAGCAGTTCGGGACAGGACCCCACCGGGGAGCTGTTTTTT. Its translation: CASSSGQDPTGELFF.

This chain uses TRBV5-6 with TRBJ1-2; 8 positions agree with TRBD1. Germline V gene sequence: CDR1 SGHDT, CDR2 YYEEEE. With V trimmed by 0 bases and J by 8 bases, 6 bases remained unmatched. The CDR3 spans 14 residues. The CDR3 is CASSLGGQARGYTF. The CDR3 DNA reads as TGTGCCAGCAGCTTGGGGGGACAGGCACGGGGCTACACCTTC.

This sequence joins TRBV10-1 and TRBJ2-3, with 8 bases that match TRBD1. CDR3 size: 14 residues. V dropped 3 bases and J dropped 3; count of bases not matched to a gene: 2. Per germline, CDR1 WNHNN and CDR2 SYGVQD (reference sequence). The CDR3 is CASSEGQGTDTQYF. CDR3 bases: TGCGCCAGCAGTGAAGGACAGGGTACAGATACGCAGTATTTT.

The chain is built from TRBV19 and TRBJ1-5; D is unclear. Trimming took off 9 bases at V and 0 bases at J, with 21 bases between the two ends. The V gene's germline CDR1 is LNHDA and CDR2 SQIVND (reference sequence). The CDR3 consists of 17 residues. The CDR3 sequence: CASTHGVLGYSNQPQHF. The CDR3 DNA follows: TGTGCCAGCACCCACGGGGTGCTGGGTTATAGCAATCAGCCCCAGCATTTT.

V gene TRBV6-1 combines with J gene TRBJ1-1; possibly TRBD1 for D (6 bases). With 2 bases removed from V and 1 base from J, the gap between germline ends came to 17 bases. This CDR3 has 17 residues. Per germline, CDR1 MNHNS and CDR2 SASEGT. CDR3 protein: CASSERQGPHSNTEAFF. In nucleotides, the CDR3 is TGTGCCAGCAGTGAACGTCAGGGGCCGCACTCGAACACTGAAGCTTTCTTT.

The chain carries TRBV13 and TRBJ2-1; D may match TRBD1 or TRBD2 (7 bases each). The V end was cut by 1 base, the J end by 9 bases, with 16 bases between. Germline V gene lookup returns CDR1 PRHDT and CDR2 FYEKMQ (reference sequence). CDR3 length equals 15 residues. CDR3 sequence reads: CASSLVGGTAGEQFF. CDR3 bases: TGTGCCAGCAGCTTAGTGGGGGGGACAGCCGGTGAGCAGTTCTTC.

The chain employs TRBV28 and TRBJ2-7; the match to TRBD2 covers 14 bases. Germline CDR1 is MDHEN and CDR2 is SYDVKM. The length of the CDR3 is 18 residues. The V and J ends lost 5 bases and 4 bases, in that order; junction bases with no gene match: 13. CDR3 sequence reads: CASSHSFGTSGSLYEQYF. CDR3 DNA: TGTGCCAGCAGTCATTCCTTCGGGACTAGCGGGAGTCTGTACGAGCAGTACTTC.

This clone was detected only once. The chain combines TRBV5-6 with TRBJ1-1; D gene unclear. CDR3 length: 12 amino acids. CDR1 and CDR2 (germline): SGHDT, YYEEEE. V gave up 0 bases and J gave up 8 bases, with 8 bases separating them. CDR3 protein: CASSLAAREAFF. The CDR3 DNA sequence: TGTGCCAGCAGCTTGGCAGCCAGGGAAGCTTTCTTT.

The V call is TRBV7-9, the J call TRBJ2-3; tentatively, D is TRBD1 (5 bases). From germline, CDR1 is SEHNR and CDR2 FQNEAQ (reference sequence). The V and J ends lost 5 bases and 5 bases respectively, with 8 bases between them. The CDR3 loop spans 12 amino acids. The CDR3 is CASSQGQDTQYF. The CDR3 nucleotides are TGTGCCAGCAGCCAGGGCCAAGATACGCAGTATTTT.